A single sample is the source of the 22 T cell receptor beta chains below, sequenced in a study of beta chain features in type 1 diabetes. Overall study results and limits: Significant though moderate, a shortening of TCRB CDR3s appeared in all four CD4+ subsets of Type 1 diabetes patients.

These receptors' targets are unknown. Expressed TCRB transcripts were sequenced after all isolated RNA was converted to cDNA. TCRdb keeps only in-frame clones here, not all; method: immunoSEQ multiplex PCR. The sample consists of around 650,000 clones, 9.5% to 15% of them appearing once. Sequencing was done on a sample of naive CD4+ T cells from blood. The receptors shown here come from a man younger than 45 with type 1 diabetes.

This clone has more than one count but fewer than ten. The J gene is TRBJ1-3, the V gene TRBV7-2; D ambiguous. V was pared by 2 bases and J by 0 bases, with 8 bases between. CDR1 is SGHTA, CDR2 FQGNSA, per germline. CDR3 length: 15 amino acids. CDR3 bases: TGTGCCAGCAGCTTAAGTCTCAGCTCTGGAAACACCATATATTTT. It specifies CASSLSLSSGNTIYF.

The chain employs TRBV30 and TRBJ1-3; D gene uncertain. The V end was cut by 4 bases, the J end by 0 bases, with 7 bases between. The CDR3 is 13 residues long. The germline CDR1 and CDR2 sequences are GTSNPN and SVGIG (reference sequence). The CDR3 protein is CAWIQSSGNTIYF. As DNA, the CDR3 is TGTGCCTGGATACAGAGCTCTGGAAACACCATATATTTT.

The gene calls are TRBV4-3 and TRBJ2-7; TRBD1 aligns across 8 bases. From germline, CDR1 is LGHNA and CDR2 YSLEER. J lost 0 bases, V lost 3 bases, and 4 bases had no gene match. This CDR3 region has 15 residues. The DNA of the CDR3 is TGCGCCAGCAGCCAGGGGGGACAGGACTCCTACGAGCAGTACTTC. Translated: CASSQGGQDSYEQYF.

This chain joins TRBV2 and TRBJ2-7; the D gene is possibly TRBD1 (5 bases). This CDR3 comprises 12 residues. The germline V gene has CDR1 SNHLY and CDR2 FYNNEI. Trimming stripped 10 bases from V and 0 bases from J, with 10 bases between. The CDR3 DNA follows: TGTGCCACTAGACAGAGCTCCTACGAGCAGTACTTC. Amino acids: CATRQSSYEQYF.

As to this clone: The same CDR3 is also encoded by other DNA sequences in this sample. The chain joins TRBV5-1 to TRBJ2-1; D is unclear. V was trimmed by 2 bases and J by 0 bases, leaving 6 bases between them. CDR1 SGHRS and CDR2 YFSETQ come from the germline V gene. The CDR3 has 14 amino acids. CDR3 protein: CASSLGFSYNEQFF. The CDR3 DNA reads TGCGCCAGCAGCTTAGGTTTCTCCTACAATGAGCAGTTCTTC. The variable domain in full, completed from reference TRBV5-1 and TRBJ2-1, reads KAGVTQTPRYLIKTRGQQVTLSCSPISGHRSVSWYQQTPGQGLQFLFEYFSETQRNKGNFPGRFSGRQFSNSRSEMNVSTLELGDSALYLCASSLGFSYNEQFFGPGTRLTVL.

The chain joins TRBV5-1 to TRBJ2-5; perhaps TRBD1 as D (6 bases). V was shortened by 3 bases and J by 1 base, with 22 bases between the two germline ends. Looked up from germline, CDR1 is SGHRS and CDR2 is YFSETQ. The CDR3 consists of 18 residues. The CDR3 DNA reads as TGCGCCAGCAGCTGGGGACGGGACACCTCAGATCTCCAAGAGACCCAGTACTTC. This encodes CASSWGRDTSDLQETQYF.

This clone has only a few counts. CDR3 DNA sequence: TGTGCCAGCAGCGGCTACGAGCAGTACTTC. Amino acids: CASSGYEQYF. The chain recombines TRBV11-3 with TRBJ2-7; D not certain. Germline assignment: CDR1 SGHNT and CDR2 YENEEA. The length of the CDR3 is 10 residues. V dropped 5 bases and J dropped 3 bases, with 2 bases sitting between them.

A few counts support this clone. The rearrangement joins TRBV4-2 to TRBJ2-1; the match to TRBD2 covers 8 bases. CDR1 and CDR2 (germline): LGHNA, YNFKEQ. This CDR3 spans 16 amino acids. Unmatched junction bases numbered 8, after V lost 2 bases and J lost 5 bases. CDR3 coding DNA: TGTGCCAGCAGCCAATTAAGCGGGGGCCACGACAATGAGCAGTTCTTC. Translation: CASSQLSGGHDNEQFF.

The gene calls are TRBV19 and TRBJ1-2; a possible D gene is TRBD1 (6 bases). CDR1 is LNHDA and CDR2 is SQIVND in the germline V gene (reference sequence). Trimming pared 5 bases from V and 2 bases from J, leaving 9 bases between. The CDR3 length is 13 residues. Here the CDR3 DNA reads TGTGCCAGTAGTCGACAGGAGAACTATGGCTACACCTTC. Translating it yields CASSRQENYGYTF. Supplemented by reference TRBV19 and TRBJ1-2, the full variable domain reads DGGITQSPKYLFRKEGQNVTLSCEQNLNHDAMYWYRQDPGQGLRLIYYSQIVNDFQKGDIAEGYSVSREKKESFPLTVTSAQKNPTAFYLCASSRQENYGYTFGSGTRLTVV.

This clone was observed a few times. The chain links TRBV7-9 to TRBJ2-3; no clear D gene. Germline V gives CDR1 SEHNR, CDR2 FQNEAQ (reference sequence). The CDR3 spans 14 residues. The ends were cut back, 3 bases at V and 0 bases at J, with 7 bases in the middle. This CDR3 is CASSFYDSTDTQYF. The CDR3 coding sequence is TGTGCCAGCAGCTTTTACGACAGCACAGATACGCAGTATTTT.

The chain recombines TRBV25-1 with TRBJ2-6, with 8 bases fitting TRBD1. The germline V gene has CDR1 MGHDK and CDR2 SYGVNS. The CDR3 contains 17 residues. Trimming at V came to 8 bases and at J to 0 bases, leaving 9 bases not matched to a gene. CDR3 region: CASASGTGTSGANVLTF. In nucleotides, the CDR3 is TGTGCCAGCGCCTCCGGGACAGGAACCTCTGGGGCCAACGTCCTGACTTTC.

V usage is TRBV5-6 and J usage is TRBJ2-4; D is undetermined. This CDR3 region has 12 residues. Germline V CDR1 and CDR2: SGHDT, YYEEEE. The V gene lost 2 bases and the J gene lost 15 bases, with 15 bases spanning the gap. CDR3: CASSFSTSLTYF. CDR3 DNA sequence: TGTGCCAGCAGCTTCTCGACATCCCTAACGTACTTC.

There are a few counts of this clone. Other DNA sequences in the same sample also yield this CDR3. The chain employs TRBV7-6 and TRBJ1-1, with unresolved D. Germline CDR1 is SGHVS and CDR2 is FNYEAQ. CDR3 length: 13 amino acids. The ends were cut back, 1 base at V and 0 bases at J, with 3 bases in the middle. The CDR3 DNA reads TGTGCCAGCAGCTTAGAGTTGAACACTGAAGCTTTCTTT. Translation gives CASSLELNTEAFF.

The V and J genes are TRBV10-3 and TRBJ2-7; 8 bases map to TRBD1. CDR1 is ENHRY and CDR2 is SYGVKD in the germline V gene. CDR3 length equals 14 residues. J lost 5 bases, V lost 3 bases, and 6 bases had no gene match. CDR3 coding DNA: TGTGCCATCAGTGACGGGACAGGAGGCCACGAGCAGTACTTC. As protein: CAISDGTGGHEQYF.

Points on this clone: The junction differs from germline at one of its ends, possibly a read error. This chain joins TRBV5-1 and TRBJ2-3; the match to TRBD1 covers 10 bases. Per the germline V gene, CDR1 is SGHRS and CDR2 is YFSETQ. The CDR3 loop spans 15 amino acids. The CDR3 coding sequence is TGTGCCAGCAGCTTGCGTAGGACAGGGGGGTATACGCAGTATTTT. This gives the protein CASSLRRTGGYTQYF.

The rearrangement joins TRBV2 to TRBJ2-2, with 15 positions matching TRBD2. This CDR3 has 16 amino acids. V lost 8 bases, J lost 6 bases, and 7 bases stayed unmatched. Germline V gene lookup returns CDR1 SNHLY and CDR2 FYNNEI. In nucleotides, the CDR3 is TGTGCCAGCTCCCAGGGACTAGCGGGGGGAGCCGGGGAGCTGTTTTTT. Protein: CASSQGLAGGAGELFF.

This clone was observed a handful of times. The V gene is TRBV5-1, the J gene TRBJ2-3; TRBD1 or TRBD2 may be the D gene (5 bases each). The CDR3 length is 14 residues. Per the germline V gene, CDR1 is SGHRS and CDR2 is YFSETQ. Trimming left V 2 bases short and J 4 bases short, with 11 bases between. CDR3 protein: CASSFTMGADTQYF. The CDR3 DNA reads TGCGCCAGCAGCTTTACGATGGGGGCAGATACGCAGTATTTT.

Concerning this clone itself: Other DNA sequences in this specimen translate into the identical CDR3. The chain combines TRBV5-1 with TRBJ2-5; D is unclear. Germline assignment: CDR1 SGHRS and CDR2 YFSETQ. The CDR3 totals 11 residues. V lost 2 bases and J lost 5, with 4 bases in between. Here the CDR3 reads CASSFSETQYF. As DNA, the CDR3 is TGCGCCAGCAGCTTTAGTGAGACCCAGTACTTC.

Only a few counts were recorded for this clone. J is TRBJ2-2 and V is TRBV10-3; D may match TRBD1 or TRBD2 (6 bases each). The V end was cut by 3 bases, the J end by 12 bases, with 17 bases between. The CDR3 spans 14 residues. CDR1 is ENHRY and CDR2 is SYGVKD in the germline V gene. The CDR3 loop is CAISDPRGDDQLFF. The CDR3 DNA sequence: TGTGCCATCAGTGACCCGAGGGGGGACGACCAGCTGTTTTTT.

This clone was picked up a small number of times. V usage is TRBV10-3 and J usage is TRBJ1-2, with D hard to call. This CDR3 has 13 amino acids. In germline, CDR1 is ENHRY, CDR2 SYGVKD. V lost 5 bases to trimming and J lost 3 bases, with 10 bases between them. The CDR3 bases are TGTGCCATCAGTCTGGACGGTGACTATGGCTACACCTTC. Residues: CAISLDGDYGYTF.

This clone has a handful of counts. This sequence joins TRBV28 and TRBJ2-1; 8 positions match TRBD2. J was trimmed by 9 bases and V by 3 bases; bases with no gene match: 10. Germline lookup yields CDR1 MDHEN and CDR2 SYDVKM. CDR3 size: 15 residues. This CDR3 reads CASSFLPGGQSEQFF. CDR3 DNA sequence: TGTGCCAGCAGTTTCCTCCCGGGGGGGCAGAGTGAGCAGTTCTTC.

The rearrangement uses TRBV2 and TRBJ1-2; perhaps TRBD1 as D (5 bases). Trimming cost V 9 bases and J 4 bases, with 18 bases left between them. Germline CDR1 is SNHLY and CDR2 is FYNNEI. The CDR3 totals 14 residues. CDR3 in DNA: TGTGCCAGGGAGGGGCAGGATCTGTTCTATGGCTACACCTTC. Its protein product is CAREGQDLFYGYTF.